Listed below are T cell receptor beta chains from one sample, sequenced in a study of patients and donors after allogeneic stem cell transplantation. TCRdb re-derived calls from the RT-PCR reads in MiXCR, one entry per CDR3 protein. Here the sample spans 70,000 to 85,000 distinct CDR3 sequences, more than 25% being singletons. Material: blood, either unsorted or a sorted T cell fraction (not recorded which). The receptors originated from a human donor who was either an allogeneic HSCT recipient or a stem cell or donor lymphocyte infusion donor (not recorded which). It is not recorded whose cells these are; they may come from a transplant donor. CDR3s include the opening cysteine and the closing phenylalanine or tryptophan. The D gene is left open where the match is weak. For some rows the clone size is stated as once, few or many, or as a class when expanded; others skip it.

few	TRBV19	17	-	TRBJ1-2	CASSMLAADGTNYGYTF	TGTGCCAGTAGTATGTTAGCCGCCGACGGAACTAACTATGGCTACACCTTC
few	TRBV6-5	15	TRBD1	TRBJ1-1	CASSYPGQGYTEAFF	TGTGCCAGCAGTTACCCTGGACAGGGATACACTGAAGCTTTCTTT
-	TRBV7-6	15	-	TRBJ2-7	CASSLGPGPDYEQYF	TGTGCCAGCAGCTTAGGCCCGGGACCAGACTACGAGCAGTACTTC
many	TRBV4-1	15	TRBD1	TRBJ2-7	CASSRRDRDSYEQYF	TGCGCCAGCAGCCGCCGGGACAGGGACTCCTACGAGCAGTACTTC
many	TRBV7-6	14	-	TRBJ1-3	CASSWTTEGNTIYF	TGTGCCAGCAGCTGGACCACTGAAGGAAACACCATATATTTT
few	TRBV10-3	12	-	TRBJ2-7	CAIKDVGYEQYF	TGTGCCATCAAGGATGTCGGGTACGAGCAGTACTTC
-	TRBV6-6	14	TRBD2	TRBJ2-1	CASSSITSANEQFF	TGTGCCAGCAGTTCCATAACTAGCGCCAATGAGCAGTTCTTC
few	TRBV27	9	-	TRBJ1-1	CASSSEAFF	TGTGCCAGCAGCTCAGAAGCTTTCTTT
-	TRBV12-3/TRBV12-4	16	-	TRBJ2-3	CASSLSQADGTDTQYF	TGTGCCAGCAGTTTATCCCAAGCGGATGGCACAGATACGCAGTATTTT
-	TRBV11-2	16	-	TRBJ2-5	CASSSLRRTAQETQYF	TGTGCCAGCAGCTCTTTACGCCGGACAGCCCAAGAGACCCAGTACTTC
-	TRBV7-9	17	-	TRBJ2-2	CASSFPWTATNTGELFF	TGTGCCAGCAGCTTTCCCTGGACAGCGACGAACACCGGGGAGCTGTTTTTT